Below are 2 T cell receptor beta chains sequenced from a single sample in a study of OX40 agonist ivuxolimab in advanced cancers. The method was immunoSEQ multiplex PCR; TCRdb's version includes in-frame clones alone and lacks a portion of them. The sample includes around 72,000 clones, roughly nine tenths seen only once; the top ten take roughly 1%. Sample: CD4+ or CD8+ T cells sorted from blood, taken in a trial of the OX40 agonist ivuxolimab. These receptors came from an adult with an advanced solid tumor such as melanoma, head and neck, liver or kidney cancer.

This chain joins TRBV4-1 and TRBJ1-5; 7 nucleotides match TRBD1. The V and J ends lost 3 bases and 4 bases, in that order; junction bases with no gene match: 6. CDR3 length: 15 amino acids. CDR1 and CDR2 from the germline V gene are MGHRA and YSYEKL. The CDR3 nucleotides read TGCGCCAGCAGCCATTCCGGGACAGATAATCAGCCCCAGCATTTT. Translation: CASSHSGTDNQPQHF.

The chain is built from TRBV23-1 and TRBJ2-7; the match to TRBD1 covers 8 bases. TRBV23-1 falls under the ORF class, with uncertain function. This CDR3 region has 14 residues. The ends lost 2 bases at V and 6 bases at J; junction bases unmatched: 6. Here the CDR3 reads CASSQRDRTGEQYF. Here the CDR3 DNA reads TGCGCCAGCAGTCAACGGGACAGGACGGGCGAGCAGTACTTC.